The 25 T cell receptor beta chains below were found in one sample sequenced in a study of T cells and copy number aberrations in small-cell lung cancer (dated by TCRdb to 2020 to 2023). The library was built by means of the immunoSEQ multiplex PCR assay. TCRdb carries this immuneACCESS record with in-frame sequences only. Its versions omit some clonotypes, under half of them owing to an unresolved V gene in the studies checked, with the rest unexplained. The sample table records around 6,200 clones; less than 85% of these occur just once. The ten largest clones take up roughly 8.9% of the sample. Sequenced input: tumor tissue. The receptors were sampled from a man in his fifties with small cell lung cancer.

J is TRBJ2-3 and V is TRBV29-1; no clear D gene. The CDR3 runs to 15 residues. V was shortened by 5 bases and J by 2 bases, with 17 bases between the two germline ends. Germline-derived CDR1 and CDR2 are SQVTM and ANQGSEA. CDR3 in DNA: TGCAGCGTTAGGGCCTATCCAACCCCCACAGATACGCAGTATTTT. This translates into CSVRAYPTPTDTQYF.

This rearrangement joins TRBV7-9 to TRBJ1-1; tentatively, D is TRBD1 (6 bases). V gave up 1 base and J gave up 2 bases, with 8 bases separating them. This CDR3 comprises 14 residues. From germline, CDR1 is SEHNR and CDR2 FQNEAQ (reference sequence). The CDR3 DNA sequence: TGTGCCAGCAGCTTAGGACAGGCTAACACTGAAGCTTTCTTT. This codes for CASSLGQANTEAFF.

In nucleotides, the CDR3 is TGTGCCAGCAGTAGGGCCACGGGGGGAGAGACCCAGTACTTC. Protein: CASSRATGGETQYF. This sequence joins TRBV28 and TRBJ2-5, with TRBD2 matching 7 bases. The ends lost 5 bases at V and 4 bases at J; junction bases unmatched: 7. The germline V gene encodes CDR1 MDHEN and CDR2 SYDVKM. The CDR3 consists of 14 residues.

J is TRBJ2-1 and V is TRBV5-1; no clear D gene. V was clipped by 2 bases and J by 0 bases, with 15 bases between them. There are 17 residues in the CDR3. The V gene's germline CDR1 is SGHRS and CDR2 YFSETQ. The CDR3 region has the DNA TGCGCCAGCAGCTTATCTCGACGCGCGAGCTCCTACAATGAGCAGTTCTTC. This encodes CASSLSRRASSYNEQFF.

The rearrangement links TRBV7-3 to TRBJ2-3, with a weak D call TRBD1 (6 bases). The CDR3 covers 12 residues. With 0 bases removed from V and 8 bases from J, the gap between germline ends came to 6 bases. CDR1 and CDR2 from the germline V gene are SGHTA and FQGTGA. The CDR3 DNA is TGTGCCAGCAGCTTAACAGGGGGTACGCAGTATTTT. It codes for CASSLTGGTQYF.

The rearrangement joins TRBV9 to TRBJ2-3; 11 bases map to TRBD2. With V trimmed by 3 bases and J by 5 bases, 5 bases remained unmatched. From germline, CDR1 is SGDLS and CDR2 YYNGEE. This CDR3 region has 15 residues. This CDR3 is CASSGSGRALDTQYF. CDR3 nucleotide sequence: TGTGCCAGCAGCGGTAGCGGGAGGGCCTTAGATACGCAGTATTTT.

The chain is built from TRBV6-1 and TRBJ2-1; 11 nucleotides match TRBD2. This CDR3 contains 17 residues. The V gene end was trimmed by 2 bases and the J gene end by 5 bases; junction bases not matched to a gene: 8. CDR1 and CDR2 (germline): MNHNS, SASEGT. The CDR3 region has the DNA TGTGCCAGCAGTGAACGACCCCCGGGACTAGCGGACAATGAGCAGTTCTTC. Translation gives CASSERPPGLADNEQFF.

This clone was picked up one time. The DNA for the CDR3 is TGCGCCAGCAGCCCGGGACTACCCTACGAGCAGTACTTC. Encoded protein: CASSPGLPYEQYF. This chain joins TRBV5-1 and TRBJ2-7; 7 bases fit TRBD2. Germline CDR1 SGHRS, CDR2 YFSETQ. This CDR3 comprises 13 residues. The V gene end was trimmed by 4 bases and the J gene end by 2 bases; junction bases not matched to a gene: 3.

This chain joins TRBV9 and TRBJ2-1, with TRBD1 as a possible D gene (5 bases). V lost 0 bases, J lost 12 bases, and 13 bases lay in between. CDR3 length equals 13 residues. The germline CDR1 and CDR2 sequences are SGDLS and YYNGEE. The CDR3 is CASSVVSGKGQFF. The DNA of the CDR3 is TGTGCCAGCAGCGTAGTGTCAGGGAAAGGGCAGTTCTTC.

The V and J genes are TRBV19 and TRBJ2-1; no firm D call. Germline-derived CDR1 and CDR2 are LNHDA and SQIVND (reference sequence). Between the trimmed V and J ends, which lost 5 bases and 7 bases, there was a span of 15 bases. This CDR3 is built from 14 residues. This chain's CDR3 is CASSWSETRNEQFF. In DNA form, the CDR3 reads TGTGCCAGTAGTTGGTCCGAGACTCGTAATGAGCAGTTCTTC.

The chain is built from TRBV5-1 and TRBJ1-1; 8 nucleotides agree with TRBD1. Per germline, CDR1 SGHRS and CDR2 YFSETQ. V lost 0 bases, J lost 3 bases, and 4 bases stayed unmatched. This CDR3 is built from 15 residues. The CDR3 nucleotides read TGCGCCAGCAGCTTGGGGACAGGGAAAGACACTGAAGCTTTCTTT. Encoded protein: CASSLGTGKDTEAFF.

The CDR3 spells CASSLSITGTEAFF. In nucleotides, the CDR3 is TGTGCCAGCAGCTTATCAATTACGGGCACTGAAGCTTTCTTT. V usage is TRBV7-8 and J usage is TRBJ1-1; D call uncertain. The CDR3 sequence is 14 residues long. CDR1 is SGHVS and CDR2 is FQNEAQ in the germline V gene. V lost 2 bases and J lost 4, with 11 bases in between.

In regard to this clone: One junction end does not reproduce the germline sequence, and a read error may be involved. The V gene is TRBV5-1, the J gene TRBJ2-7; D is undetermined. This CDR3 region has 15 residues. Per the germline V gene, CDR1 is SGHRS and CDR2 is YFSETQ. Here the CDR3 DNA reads TGCGCCAGCAGCTTCAAGCTCGAAGGCAACTACAAGCAGTACTTC. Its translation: CASSFKLEGNYKQYF.

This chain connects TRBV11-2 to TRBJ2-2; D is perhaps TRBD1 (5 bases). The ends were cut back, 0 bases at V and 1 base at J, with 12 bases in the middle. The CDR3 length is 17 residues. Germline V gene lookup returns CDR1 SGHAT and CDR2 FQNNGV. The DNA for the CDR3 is TGTGCCAGCAGCTTAGACGGCAGGGCATGGAACACCGGGGAGCTGTTTTTT. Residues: CASSLDGRAWNTGELFF.

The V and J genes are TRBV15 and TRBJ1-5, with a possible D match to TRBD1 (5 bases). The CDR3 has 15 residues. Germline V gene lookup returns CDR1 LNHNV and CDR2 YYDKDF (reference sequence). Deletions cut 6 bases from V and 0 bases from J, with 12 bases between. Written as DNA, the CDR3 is TGTGCCACCAGGACTTCAGGGTATAGCAATCAGCCCCAGCATTTT. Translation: CATRTSGYSNQPQHF.

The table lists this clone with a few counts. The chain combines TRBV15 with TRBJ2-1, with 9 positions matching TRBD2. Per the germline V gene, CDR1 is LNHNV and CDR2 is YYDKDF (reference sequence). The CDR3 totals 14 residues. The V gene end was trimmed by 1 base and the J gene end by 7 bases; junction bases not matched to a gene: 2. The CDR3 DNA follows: TGTGCCACCAGCAGAGGCGGGAGGGGAAATGAGCAGTTCTTC. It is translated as CATSRGGRGNEQFF.

The CDR3 DNA is TGTGCCAGCAGCTTGTTATTCCTAGCGGGAGTGTCCTACAATGAGCAGTTCTTC. Translating gives CASSLLFLAGVSYNEQFF. The V call is TRBV5-5, the J call TRBJ2-1; 10 nucleotides match TRBD2. The ends lost 1 base at V and 1 base at J; junction bases unmatched: 8. The CDR3 is 18 residues long. CDR1 and CDR2 (germline): SGHKS, YYEKEE (reference sequence).

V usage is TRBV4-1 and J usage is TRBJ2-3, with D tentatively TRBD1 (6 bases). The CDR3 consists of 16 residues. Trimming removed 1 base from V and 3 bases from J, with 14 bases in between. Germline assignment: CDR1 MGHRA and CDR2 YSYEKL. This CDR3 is CASSQVIGTSTDTQYF. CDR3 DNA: TGCGCCAGCAGCCAAGTCATTGGGACATCGACAGATACGCAGTATTTT.

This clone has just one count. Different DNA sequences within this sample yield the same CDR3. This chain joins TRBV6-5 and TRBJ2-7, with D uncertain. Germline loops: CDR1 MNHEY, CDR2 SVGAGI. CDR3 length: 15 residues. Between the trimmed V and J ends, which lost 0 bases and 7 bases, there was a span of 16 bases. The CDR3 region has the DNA TGTGCCAGCAGTTACTCGGCGAGCTCGCTCTATGAGCAGTACTTC. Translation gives CASSYSASSLYEQYF.

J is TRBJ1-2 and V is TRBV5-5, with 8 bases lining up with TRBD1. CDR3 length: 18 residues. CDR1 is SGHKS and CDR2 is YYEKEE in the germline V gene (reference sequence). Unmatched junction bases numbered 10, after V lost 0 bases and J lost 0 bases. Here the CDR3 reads CASSLAPDRDEANYGYTF. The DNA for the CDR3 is TGTGCCAGCAGCTTGGCCCCGGACAGGGATGAGGCTAACTATGGCTACACCTTC.

The CDR3 DNA reads TGTGCCTGGAGTGTATTGAACACTGAAGCTTTCTTT. This encodes CAWSVLNTEAFF. The chain is built from TRBV30 and TRBJ1-1; unclear D gene. The CDR3 extends over 12 amino acids. CDR1 is GTSNPN and CDR2 is SVGIG in the germline V gene (reference sequence). V was shortened by 0 bases and J by 0 bases, with 2 bases between the two germline ends.

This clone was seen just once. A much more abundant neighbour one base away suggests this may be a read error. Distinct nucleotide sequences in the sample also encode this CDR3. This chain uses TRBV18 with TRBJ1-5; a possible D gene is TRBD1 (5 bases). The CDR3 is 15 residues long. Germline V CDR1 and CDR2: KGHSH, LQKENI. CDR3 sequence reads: CASSPSGTANQPQHF. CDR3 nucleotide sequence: TGTGCCAGCTCACCCTCCGGGACCGCAAATCAGCCTCAGCATTTT.

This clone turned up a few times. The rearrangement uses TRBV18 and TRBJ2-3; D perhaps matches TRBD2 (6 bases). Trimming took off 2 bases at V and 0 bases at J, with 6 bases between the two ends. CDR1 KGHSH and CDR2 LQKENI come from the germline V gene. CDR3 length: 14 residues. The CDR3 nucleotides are TGTGCCAGCTCACCAGGGACTAGCACAGATACGCAGTATTTT. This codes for CASSPGTSTDTQYF.

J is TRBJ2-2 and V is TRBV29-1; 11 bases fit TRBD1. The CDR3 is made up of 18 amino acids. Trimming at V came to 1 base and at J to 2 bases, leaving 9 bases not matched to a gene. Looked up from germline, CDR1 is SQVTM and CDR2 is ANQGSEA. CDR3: CSVEGIGTGGPNTGELFF. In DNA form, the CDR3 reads TGCAGCGTTGAAGGCATCGGGACAGGGGGGCCTAACACCGGGGAGCTGTTTTTT.

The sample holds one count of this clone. The CDR3 region is CASRTGGTGELFF. CDR3 DNA: TGTGCCAGCAGGACAGGGGGCACCGGGGAGCTGTTTTTT. The chain links TRBV27 to TRBJ2-2; the match to TRBD1 covers 9 bases. J was trimmed by 4 bases and V by 6 bases; bases with no gene match: 0. The CDR3 runs 13 residues. Per the germline V gene, CDR1 is MNHEY and CDR2 is SMNVEV (reference sequence).